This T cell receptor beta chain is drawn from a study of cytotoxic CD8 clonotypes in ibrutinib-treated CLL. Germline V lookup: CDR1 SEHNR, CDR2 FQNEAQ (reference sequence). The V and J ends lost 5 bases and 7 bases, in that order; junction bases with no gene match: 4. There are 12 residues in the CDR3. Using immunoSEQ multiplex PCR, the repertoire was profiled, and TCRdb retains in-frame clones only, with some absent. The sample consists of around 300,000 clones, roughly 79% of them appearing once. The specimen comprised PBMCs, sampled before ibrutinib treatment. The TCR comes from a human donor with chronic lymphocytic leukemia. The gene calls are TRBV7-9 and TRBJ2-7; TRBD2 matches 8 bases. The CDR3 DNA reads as TGTGCCAGCAGCCACCCGGGGGGGGAGCAGTACTTC. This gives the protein CASSHPGGEQYF.